Listed here are 26 T cell receptor beta chains from one sample, sequenced in a study of high-grade serous ovarian cancer treatment subgroups. Libraries were prepared by immunoSEQ multiplex PCR; TCRdb keeps only in-frame clonotypes and omits some of them. Of approximately 900 clones listed, roughly 78% are singletons. The tumor samples were collected prior to definitive surgery or chemotherapy. The sample consisted of tumor tissue. The receptors originated from a human donor with high-grade serous ovarian cancer.

The chain combines TRBV9 with TRBJ1-1, with TRBD1 identical over 7 bases. The CDR3 contains 13 residues. After removal of 4 bases from V and 1 base from J, the junction contained 1 base not matched to a gene. Germline V gene sequence: CDR1 SGDLS, CDR2 YYNGEE. The chain's CDR3 is CASSRTGNTEAFF. In DNA, the CDR3 is TGTGCCAGCAGCCGGACAGGGAACACTGAAGCTTTCTTT.

This chain links TRBV14 with TRBJ2-7, with D possibly being TRBD1 (5 bases). The ends were cut back, 4 bases at V and 3 bases at J, with 22 bases in the middle. The CDR3 length is 17 residues. The germline gives CDR1 SGHDN, CDR2 FVKESK. The CDR3 sequence is CASSLSGWVKSGYEQYV. CDR3 nucleotides: TGTGCCAGCAGCCTGTCAGGGTGGGTAAAAAGTGGCTACGAGCAGTACGTC.

The V gene is TRBV28, the J gene TRBJ2-2, with a possible D match to TRBD1 (6 bases). This CDR3 contains 15 residues. V was clipped by 2 bases and J by 2 bases, with 9 bases between them. CDR1 is MDHEN, CDR2 SYDVKM, per germline. CDR3 sequence reads: CASSLGTQNTGELFF. CDR3 sequence (DNA): TGTGCCAGCAGTTTAGGGACACAAAACACCGGGGAGCTGTTTTTT.

The rearrangement links TRBV2 to TRBJ1-2; D unresolved. V lost 2 bases to trimming and J lost 3 bases, with 7 bases between them. This CDR3 is built from 13 residues. In germline, CDR1 is SNHLY, CDR2 FYNNEI. This chain's CDR3 is CASSEQADYGYTF. In DNA, the CDR3 is TGTGCCAGCAGTGAACAGGCCGACTATGGCTACACCTTC.

The rearrangement joins TRBV9 to TRBJ2-4, with D possibly being TRBD2 (5 bases). Germline CDR1 SGDLS, CDR2 YYNGEE. The CDR3 has 16 residues. The germline V and J ends were trimmed by 0 bases and 6 bases, with 16 bases remaining between them. The CDR3 loop reads CASSVAATTSGNIQYF. Written as DNA, the CDR3 is TGTGCCAGCAGCGTAGCCGCAACTACAAGCGGAAACATTCAGTACTTC.

This rearrangement joins TRBV4-2 to TRBJ2-1; 8 bases fit TRBD1. V shed 1 base, J shed 8 bases, and the junction held 7 bases outside the gene matches. Germline lookup yields CDR1 LGHNA and CDR2 YNFKEQ. The CDR3 has 15 amino acids. Written as DNA, the CDR3 is TGTGCCAGCAGCCAAGGGACAGGGCCAGGGGATGAGCAGTTCTTC. It translates to CASSQGTGPGDEQFF.

The genes are TRBV11-3 and TRBJ2-7; no clear D gene. Germline V gene sequence: CDR1 SGHNT, CDR2 YENEEA. CDR3 size: 18 residues. V was clipped by 4 bases and J by 2 bases, with 24 bases between them. The CDR3 DNA reads as TGTGCCAGCAGCTCTCTCCTCGGCGGCGGCCACCTAGCCTACGAGCAGTACTTC. This codes for CASSSLLGGGHLAYEQYF.

The chain carries TRBV20-1 and TRBJ1-2, with a tentative D call TRBD1 (6 bases). This CDR3 has 11 residues. Germline values: CDR1 DFQATT, CDR2 SNEGSKA (reference sequence). With 4 bases removed from V and 7 bases from J, the gap between germline ends came to 10 bases. Written as DNA, the CDR3 is TGCAGTGCTACGCAGGGGAGTGGCTACACCTTC. Amino acids: CSATQGSGYTF.

In its sample, this clone was seen a few times. This chain connects TRBV6-1 to TRBJ2-7, with D maybe TRBD2 (5 bases). Germline loops: CDR1 MNHNS, CDR2 SASEGT. Between the trimmed V and J ends, which lost 1 base and 7 bases, there was a span of 11 bases. The length of the CDR3 is 13 residues. The CDR3 DNA is TGTGCCAGCAGTGAAGAAGAGGGTTTGGAGCAGTACTTC. The encoded protein is CASSEEEGLEQYF.

This clone was recorded a few times. The chain combines TRBV5-6 with TRBJ2-2; maybe TRBD1 (5 bases). V was cut by 5 bases and J by 3 bases, with 14 bases left in between. The CDR3 contains 15 residues. The germline gives CDR1 SGHDT, CDR2 YYEEEE. For the CDR3, the DNA is TGTGCCAGCAGAAGGCAGGGTCGGTACACCGGGGAGCTGTTTTTT. Translated, it gives CASRRQGRYTGELFF.

Of note for this clone: At one end the junction does not follow the germline gene, possibly because of a read error. The genes are TRBV2 and TRBJ2-7, with D maybe TRBD1 (7 bases). CDR3 length: 15 amino acids. The germline gives CDR1 SNHLY, CDR2 FYNNEI. The CDR3 spells CASSENRRGQNNFPF. CDR3 nucleotides: TGTGCCAGCAGTGAAAACCGGCGGGGACAGAACAATTTCCCGTTC. Supplemented by reference TRBV2 and TRBJ2-7, the full variable domain reads EPEVTQTPSHQVTQMGQEVILRCVPISNHLYFYWYRQILGQKVEFLVSFYNNEISEKSEIFDDQFSVERPDGSNFTLKIRSTKLEDSAMYFCASSENRRGQNNFPFGPGTRLTVT.

As concerns this clone: One end of the junction is discordant with germline, which a read error may explain. The chain joins TRBV5-4 to TRBJ1-2; maybe TRBD1 (5 bases). The V gene's germline CDR1 is SGHNT and CDR2 YYREEE (reference sequence). The CDR3 consists of 15 residues. The CDR3 here is CASRLGGEDRAGYTF. The DNA of the CDR3 is TGTGCCAGCAGATTGGGGGGGGAGGACCGGGCCGGCTACACCTTC. The full variable domain, completed using reference TRBV5-4 and TRBJ1-2, is ETGVTQSPTHLIKTRGQQVTLRCSSQSGHNTVSWYQQALGQGPQFIFQYYREEENGRGNFPPRFSGLQFPNYSSELNVNALELDDSALYLCASRLGGEDRAGYTFGSGTRLTVV.

This clone was counted only a few times. V and J are TRBV7-3 and TRBJ1-5; D gene uncertain. The CDR3 extends over 13 amino acids. Trimming stripped 5 bases from V and 5 bases from J, with 10 bases between. The V gene's germline CDR1 is SGHTA and CDR2 FQGTGA. This CDR3 reads CASSKGWDQPQHF. The CDR3, as DNA: TGTGCCAGCAGCAAAGGGTGGGATCAGCCCCAGCATTTT.

CDR3 sequence: CAISDGQSTEAFF. Written as DNA, the CDR3 is TGTGCCATCAGTGACGGACAGTCCACTGAAGCTTTCTTT. The rearrangement uses TRBV10-3 and TRBJ1-1, with D tentatively TRBD1 (6 bases). The V gene's germline CDR1 is ENHRY and CDR2 SYGVKD. CDR3 length: 13 residues. The V gene lost 3 bases and the J gene lost 4 bases, with 9 bases spanning the gap.

V usage is TRBV7-9 and J usage is TRBJ2-7; D unclear. The germline V and J ends were trimmed by 5 bases and 0 bases, with 5 bases remaining between them. Germline CDR1 SEHNR, CDR2 FQNEAQ (reference sequence). The CDR3 sequence is 12 residues long. CDR3 residues: CASSPYSYEQYF. The CDR3 DNA sequence: TGTGCCAGCAGCCCTTACTCCTACGAGCAGTACTTC.

V gene TRBV18 combines with J gene TRBJ1-6; weak D call: TRBD1 (5 bases). The CDR3 totals 15 residues. CDR1 KGHSH and CDR2 LQKENI come from the germline V gene. The V gene lost 6 bases and the J gene lost 7 bases, with 16 bases spanning the gap. The CDR3 DNA is TGTGCCAGCTCCGACGTGGGCAGGGACAATTCACCCCTCCACTTT. This encodes CASSDVGRDNSPLHF.

In DNA form, the CDR3 reads TGTGCCAGCAGTTACCCTTCTCGGGGGGCCCACGAGCAGTACTTC. This gives the protein CASSYPSRGAHEQYF. The V gene is TRBV6-5, the J gene TRBJ2-7, with D perhaps TRBD2 (7 bases). There are 15 residues in the CDR3. Germline CDR1 is MNHEY and CDR2 is SVGAGI. The ends were cut back, 2 bases at V and 5 bases at J, with 16 bases in the middle.

The rearrangement uses TRBV6-4 and TRBJ2-3; 7 bases match TRBD1. The CDR3 totals 14 residues. V lost 8 bases, J lost 6 bases, and 11 bases stayed unmatched. Germline V gene sequence: CDR1 MRHNA, CDR2 SNTAGT. CDR3 coding DNA: TGTGCCAGCTCCCGGGACAGCCTCATGGATACGCAGTATTTT. As protein: CASSRDSLMDTQYF.

The chain combines TRBV18 with TRBJ1-4, with unresolved D. The CDR3 has 15 residues. V was shortened by 0 bases and J by 4 bases, with 9 bases between the two germline ends. Germline V gene sequence: CDR1 KGHSH, CDR2 LQKENI. The CDR3 region is CASSPPSGYNEKLFF. The CDR3, as DNA: TGTGCCAGCTCACCACCGTCTGGCTATAATGAAAAACTGTTTTTT.

This chain links TRBV6-6 with TRBJ1-5; TRBD1 matches 8 bases. From germline, CDR1 is MNHNY and CDR2 SVGAGI (reference sequence). The CDR3 consists of 16 residues. With V trimmed by 4 bases and J by 6 bases, 11 bases remained unmatched. CDR3 coding DNA: TGTGCCAGCAGTTCGGTAACAGGGGGGTCTGGTCAGCCCCAGCATTTT. Translation: CASSSVTGGSGQPQHF.

The chain uses TRBV5-6 and TRBJ2-7, with a tentative D call TRBD2 (5 bases). V dropped 2 bases and J dropped 9 bases, with 15 bases sitting between them. This CDR3 spans 13 amino acids. Germline CDR1 is SGHDT and CDR2 is YYEEEE. The CDR3 protein is CASSFRERMGQYV. The CDR3 DNA is TGTGCCAGCAGCTTTAGGGAGAGAATGGGGCAGTACGTC.

The chain employs TRBV4-3 and TRBJ2-1, with a weak D call TRBD2 (6 bases). CDR3 length: 17 residues. The V end lost 4 bases, the J end lost 3 bases, and 19 bases lay between the germline ends. Looked up from germline, CDR1 is LGHNA and CDR2 is YSLEER. The CDR3 reads CASSRISGGADYNEQFF. CDR3 nucleotide sequence: TGCGCCAGCAGCCGTATCTCCGGGGGTGCAGACTACAATGAGCAGTTCTTC.

The chain joins TRBV11-1 to TRBJ2-1, with D perhaps TRBD1 or TRBD2 (6 bases each). CDR1 and CDR2 from the germline V gene are SGHAT and FQDESV (reference sequence). The CDR3 spans 16 residues. Trimming stripped 1 base from V and 3 bases from J, with 13 bases between. CDR3 sequence reads: CASSLEGGALYNEQFF. Here the CDR3 DNA reads TGTGCCAGCAGCTTAGAGGGGGGAGCCCTCTACAATGAGCAGTTCTTC.

J is TRBJ1-2 and V is TRBV15; the D is unclear. CDR1 is LNHNV, CDR2 YYDKDF, per germline (reference sequence). V was shortened by 5 bases and J by 10 bases, with 20 bases between the two germline ends. The CDR3 sequence is 14 residues long. CDR3 sequence reads: CATSPRVTAKPYTF. In nucleotides, the CDR3 is TGTGCCACCAGCCCGCGGGTCACAGCGAAACCCTACACCTTC.

The chain joins TRBV5-6 to TRBJ2-5; the D gene is possibly TRBD2 (7 bases). Per germline, CDR1 SGHDT and CDR2 YYEEEE. This CDR3 has 16 amino acids. V lost 3 bases to trimming and J lost 5 bases, with 20 bases between them. CDR3: CASSSPRGGRRETQYF. The CDR3 DNA follows: TGTGCCAGCAGCTCACCGAGGGGGGGGCGCCGGGAGACCCAGTACTTC.

J is TRBJ1-2 and V is TRBV5-1; 8 nucleotides agree with TRBD1. V was pared by 3 bases and J by 0 bases, with 7 bases of the junction left unmatched. Germline V CDR1 and CDR2: SGHRS, YFSETQ. There are 16 residues in the CDR3. In DNA form, the CDR3 reads TGCGCCAGCAGCTCGGGGGTACAGGGGGCTAACTATGGCTACACCTTC. Amino acid sequence: CASSSGVQGANYGYTF.